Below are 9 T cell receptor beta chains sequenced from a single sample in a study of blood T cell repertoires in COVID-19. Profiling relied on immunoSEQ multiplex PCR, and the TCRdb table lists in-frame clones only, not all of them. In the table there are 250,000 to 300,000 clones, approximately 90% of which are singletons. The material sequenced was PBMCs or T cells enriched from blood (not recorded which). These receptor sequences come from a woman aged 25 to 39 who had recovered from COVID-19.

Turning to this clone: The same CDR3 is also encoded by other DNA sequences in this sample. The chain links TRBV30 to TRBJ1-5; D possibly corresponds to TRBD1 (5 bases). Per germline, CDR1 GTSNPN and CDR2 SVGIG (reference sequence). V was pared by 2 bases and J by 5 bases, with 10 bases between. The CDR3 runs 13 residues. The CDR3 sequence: CAWSRGRDQPQHF. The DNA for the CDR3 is TGTGCCTGGAGTAGGGGCCGCGATCAGCCCCAGCATTTT. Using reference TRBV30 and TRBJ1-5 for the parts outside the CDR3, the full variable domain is SQTIHQWPATLVQPVGSPLSLECTVEGTSNPNLYWYRQAAGRGLQLLFYSVGIGQISSEVPQNLSASRPQDRQFILSSKKLLLSDSGFYLCAWSRGRDQPQHFGDGTRLSIL.

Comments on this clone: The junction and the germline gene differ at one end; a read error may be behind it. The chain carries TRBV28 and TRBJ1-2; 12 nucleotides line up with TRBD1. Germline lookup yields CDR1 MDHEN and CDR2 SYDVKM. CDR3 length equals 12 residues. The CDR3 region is CASSRDRGRRVF. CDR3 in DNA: TGTGCCAGCAGTCGGGACAGGGGGCGCAGGGTGTTC.

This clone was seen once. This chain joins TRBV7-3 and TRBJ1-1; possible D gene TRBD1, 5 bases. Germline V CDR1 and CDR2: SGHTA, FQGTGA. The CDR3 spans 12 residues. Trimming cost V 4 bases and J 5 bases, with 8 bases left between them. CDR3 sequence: CASSSSGTEAFF. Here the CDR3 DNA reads TGTGCCAGCAGCTCCTCAGGGACTGAAGCTTTCTTT.

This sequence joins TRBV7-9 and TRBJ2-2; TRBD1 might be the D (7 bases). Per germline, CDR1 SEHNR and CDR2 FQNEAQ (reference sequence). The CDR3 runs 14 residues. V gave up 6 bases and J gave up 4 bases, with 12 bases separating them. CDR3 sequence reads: CASRTGRITGELFF. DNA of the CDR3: TGTGCCAGCAGGACAGGGAGGATCACCGGGGAGCTGTTTTTT.

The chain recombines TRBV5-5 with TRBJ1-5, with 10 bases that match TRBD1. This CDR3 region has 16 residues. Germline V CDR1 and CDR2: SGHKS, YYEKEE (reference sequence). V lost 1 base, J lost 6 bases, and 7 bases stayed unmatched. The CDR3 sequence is CASSLTFGTGVQPQHF. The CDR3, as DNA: TGTGCCAGCAGCTTGACTTTTGGGACAGGGGTTCAGCCCCAGCATTTT.

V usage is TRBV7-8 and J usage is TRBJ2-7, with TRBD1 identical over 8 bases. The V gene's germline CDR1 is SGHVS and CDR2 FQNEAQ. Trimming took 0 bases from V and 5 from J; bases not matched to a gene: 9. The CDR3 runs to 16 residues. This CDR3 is CASSLADRVLRNEQYF. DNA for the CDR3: TGTGCCAGCAGCTTAGCGGACAGGGTACTTCGAAACGAGCAGTACTTC.

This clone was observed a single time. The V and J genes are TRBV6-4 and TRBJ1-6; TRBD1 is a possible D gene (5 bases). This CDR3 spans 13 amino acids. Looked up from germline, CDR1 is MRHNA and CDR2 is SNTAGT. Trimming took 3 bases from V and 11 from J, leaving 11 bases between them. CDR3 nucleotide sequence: TGTGCCAGCAGTGAGGGACTCACGACACCCCTCCACTTT. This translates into CASSEGLTTPLHF.

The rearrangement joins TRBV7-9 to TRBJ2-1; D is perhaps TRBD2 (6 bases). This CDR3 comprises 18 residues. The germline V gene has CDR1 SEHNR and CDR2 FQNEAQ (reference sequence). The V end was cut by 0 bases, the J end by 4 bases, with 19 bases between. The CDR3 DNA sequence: TGTGCCAGCAGCTTAGCGGGGATAGCGGAGGTGGGGTACAATGAGCAGTTCTTC. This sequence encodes CASSLAGIAEVGYNEQFF.

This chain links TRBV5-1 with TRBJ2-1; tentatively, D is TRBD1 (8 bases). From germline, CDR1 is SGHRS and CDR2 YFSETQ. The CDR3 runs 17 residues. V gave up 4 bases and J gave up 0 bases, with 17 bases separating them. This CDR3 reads CASSVRGRESSYNEQFF. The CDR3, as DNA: TGCGCCAGCAGCGTCAGGGGGCGGGAGAGCTCCTACAATGAGCAGTTCTTC.